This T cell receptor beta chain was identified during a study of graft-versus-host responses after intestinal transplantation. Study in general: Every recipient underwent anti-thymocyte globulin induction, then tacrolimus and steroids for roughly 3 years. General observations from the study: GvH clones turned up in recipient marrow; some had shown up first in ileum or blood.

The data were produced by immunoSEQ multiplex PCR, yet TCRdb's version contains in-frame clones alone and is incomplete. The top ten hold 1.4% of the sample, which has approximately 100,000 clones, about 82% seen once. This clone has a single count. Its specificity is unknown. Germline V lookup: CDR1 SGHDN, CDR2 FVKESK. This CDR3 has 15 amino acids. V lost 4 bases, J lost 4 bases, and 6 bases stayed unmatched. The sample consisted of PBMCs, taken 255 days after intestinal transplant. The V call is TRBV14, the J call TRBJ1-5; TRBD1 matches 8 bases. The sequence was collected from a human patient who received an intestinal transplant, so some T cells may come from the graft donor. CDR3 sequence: CASSPGQGFNQPQHF. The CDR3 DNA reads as TGTGCCAGCAGCCCTGGACAGGGATTTAATCAGCCCCAGCATTTT.